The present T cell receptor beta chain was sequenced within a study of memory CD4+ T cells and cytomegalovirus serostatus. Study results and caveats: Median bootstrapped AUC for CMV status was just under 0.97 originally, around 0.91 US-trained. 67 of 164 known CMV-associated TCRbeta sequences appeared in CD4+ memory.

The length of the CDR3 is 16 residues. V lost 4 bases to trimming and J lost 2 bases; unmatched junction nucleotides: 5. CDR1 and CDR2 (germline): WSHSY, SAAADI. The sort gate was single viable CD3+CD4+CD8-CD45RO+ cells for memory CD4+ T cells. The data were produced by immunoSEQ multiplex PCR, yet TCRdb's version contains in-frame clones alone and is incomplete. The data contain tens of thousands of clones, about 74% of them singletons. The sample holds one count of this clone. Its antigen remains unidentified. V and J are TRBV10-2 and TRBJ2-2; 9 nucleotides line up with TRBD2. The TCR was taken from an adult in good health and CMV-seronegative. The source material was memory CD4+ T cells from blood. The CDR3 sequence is CASSGLAGINTGELFF. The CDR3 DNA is TGCGCCAGCAGTGGTCTAGCGGGAATAAACACCGGGGAGCTGTTTTTT.